A single sample gave rise to the 18 T cell receptor beta chains below, sequenced in a study of T and B cells in COVID-19 patients. Each TRB amplification used roughly 230-550 ng of genomic DNA from blood. TRB rearrangements were amplified by multiplex PCR with BIOMED2 TRB-A/B primers. From the multiplex PCR reads, TCRdb called clonotypes with MiXCR, one entry per CDR3 protein. The sample carries roughly 3,800 distinct CDR3 sequences, about 25% recorded once. Material: blood. The receptors stem from a human donor with active COVID-19. The donor label of this sample is uncertain.

The gene calls are TRBV6-5 and TRBJ1-5; 12 nucleotides line up with TRBD1. Trimming removed 5 bases from V and 4 bases from J; junction bases left unmatched: 6. There are 16 residues in the CDR3. Germline V CDR1 and CDR2: MNHEY, SVGAGI. The DNA for the CDR3 is TGTGCCAGCAGTGCCCGGGACAGGGGGCATAATCAGCCCCAGCATTTT. This translates into CASSARDRGHNQPQHF.

This clonotype ranks as medium-sized. This rearrangement joins TRBV6-1 to TRBJ1-4, with D tentatively TRBD1 (5 bases). CDR1 is MNHNS, CDR2 SASEGT, per germline. This CDR3 contains 15 residues. Trimming pared 4 bases from V and 11 bases from J, leaving 20 bases between. The CDR3 here is CASSVASGRSRKLFF. The DNA for the CDR3 is TGTGCCAGCAGTGTAGCATCGGGGCGGTCCAGGAAACTGTTTTTT.

This clonotype is judged medium-sized. The rearrangement links TRBV27 to TRBJ2-7; D is perhaps TRBD1 or TRBD2 (5 bases each). Trimming removed 1 base from V and 0 bases from J, with 13 bases in between. The length of the CDR3 is 16 residues. The germline gives CDR1 MNHEY, CDR2 SMNVEV (reference sequence). The CDR3 loop is CASSLLPGSGSYEQYF. The DNA of the CDR3 is TGTGCCAGCAGTTTATTGCCAGGGAGCGGCTCCTACGAGCAGTACTTC.

The gene calls are TRBV7-2 and TRBJ2-5, with TRBD1 matching 8 bases. Losses at the gene ends were 5 bases for V and 2 bases for J; bases not matched to a gene: 4. Germline V CDR1 and CDR2: SGHTA, FQGNSA. CDR3 length equals 14 residues. CDR3 residues: CASSPGQGQETQYF. The CDR3, as DNA: TGTGCCAGCAGCCCTGGACAGGGTCAAGAGACCCAGTACTTC.

In this sample, this clonotype is medium-sized. The chain has TRBV6-5 and TRBJ2-2; 7 bases are shared with TRBD2. Germline-derived CDR1 and CDR2 are MNHEY and SVGAGI. The ends lost 8 bases at V and 5 bases at J; junction bases unmatched: 8. The CDR3 is 14 residues long. CDR3 amino acids: CASCRLAGTGELFF. CDR3 in DNA: TGTGCCAGCTGTCGACTAGCAGGTACCGGGGAGCTGTTTTTT.

In this sample, this clonotype turned up a few times. The chain combines TRBV10-2 with TRBJ2-3; unclear D gene. This CDR3 region has 12 residues. Trimming removed 8 bases from V and 4 bases from J, with 10 bases in between. Germline V gene data show CDR1 as WSHSY and CDR2 as SAAADI. In nucleotides, the CDR3 is TGCGCCAGCTCTATCATCTCAGATACGCAGTATTTT. Translated, it gives CASSIISDTQYF.

The J gene is TRBJ1-4, the V gene TRBV7-2, with 7 bases identical to TRBD1. The CDR3 is made up of 15 amino acids. From germline, CDR1 is SGHTA and CDR2 FQGNSA. J lost 6 bases, V lost 4 bases, and 8 bases had no gene match. In DNA, the CDR3 is TGTGCCAGCAGCTCGCGGGCACAGGGGTATGAAAAACTGTTTTTT. Translation: CASSSRAQGYEKLFF.

The V and J genes are TRBV11-2 and TRBJ1-5, with a weak D call TRBD1 (6 bases). The V gene lost 5 bases and the J gene lost 7 bases, with 18 bases spanning the gap. The CDR3 contains 15 residues. Per germline, CDR1 SGHAT and CDR2 FQNNGV. The CDR3 nucleotides read TGTGCCAGCAGCCCGCCGGGACAAGGGGGACAGCCCCAGCATTTT. Protein sequence: CASSPPGQGGQPQHF.

Only a few counts were recorded for this clonotype. One base away lies a much larger clone, so this may be a sequencing read error. V gene TRBV19 combines with J gene TRBJ2-5; 11 bases match TRBD1. The CDR3 contains 18 residues. In germline, CDR1 is LNHDA, CDR2 SQIVND (reference sequence). J lost 6 bases, V lost 5 bases, and 17 bases had no gene match. The CDR3 DNA follows: TGTGCCAGTAGTTCCCGGACAGGGGGCGCAAAAATACAAAAGACCCAGTACTTC. Translating it yields CASSSRTGGAKIQKTQYF.

This clonotype is labeled as medium-sized. This chain joins TRBV29-1 and TRBJ1-1; D is unresolved. This CDR3 region has 15 residues. Per the germline V gene, CDR1 is SQVTM and CDR2 is ANQGSEA. The V end lost 6 bases, the J end lost 6 bases, and 23 bases lay between the germline ends. The CDR3: CSVRVPQHPGPEAFF. Written as DNA, the CDR3 is TGCAGCGTCCGAGTACCACAACACCCCGGGCCTGAAGCTTTCTTT.

The chain is built from TRBV5-1 and TRBJ2-5; the D gene is possibly TRBD2 (7 bases). Trimming shortened V by 0 bases and J by 4 bases, and 10 bases separated the two germline ends. Germline CDR1 SGHRS, CDR2 YFSETQ. The CDR3 is 14 residues long. The CDR3 is CASSLDREGETQYF. The CDR3 DNA reads as TGCGCCAGCAGCTTGGACAGGGAGGGAGAGACCCAGTACTTC.

As regards this clonotype: Because the CDR3 is missing its conserved closing phenylalanine or tryptophan, this is likely a read error. The CDR3 here is CASSLGQGGNTEAFI. CDR3 bases: TGTGCCAGCAGCTTAGGACAGGGCGGGAACACTGAAGCTTTCATT. The chain carries TRBV5-4 and TRBJ1-1; TRBD1 aligns across 8 bases. Germline V gene data show CDR1 as SGHNT and CDR2 as YYREEE (reference sequence). CDR3 length: 15 residues. V lost 2 bases to trimming and J lost 1 base; unmatched junction nucleotides: 4.

This clonotype is medium-sized (0.01 to 0.1%) in the sample. The chain uses TRBV27 and TRBJ1-2; 7 bases are a match to TRBD1. V lost 8 bases, J lost 6 bases, and 6 bases stayed unmatched. Germline V gene sequence: CDR1 MNHEY, CDR2 SMNVEV (reference sequence). This CDR3 contains 12 residues. CDR3 protein: CASFRQGDGYTF. DNA for the CDR3: TGTGCCAGCTTCAGACAGGGCGATGGCTACACCTTC.

The J gene is TRBJ2-2, the V gene TRBV4-3, with 8 bases aligning to TRBD2. Looked up from germline, CDR1 is LGHNA and CDR2 is YSLEER. This CDR3 is built from 20 residues. The J segment lost 2 bases and the V segment lost 0 bases, leaving 14 bases of the junction unmatched. For the CDR3, the DNA is TGCGCCAGCAGCCAAGATCCTCTAAGCAAGCGGGGGCTCAACACCGGGGAGCTGTTTTTT. Protein: CASSQDPLSKRGLNTGELFF.

By share, this clonotype ranks as medium-sized. The chain has TRBV5-6 and TRBJ1-6, with a weak D call TRBD1 (5 bases). The CDR3 sequence is 17 residues long. The V gene's germline CDR1 is SGHDT and CDR2 YYEEEE. V was cut by 3 bases and J by 0 bases, with 13 bases left in between. The CDR3 DNA sequence: TGTGCCAGCAGCTGGGGCCGCCAGAGCTCCTATAATTCACCCCTCCACTTT. Amino acid sequence: CASSWGRQSSYNSPLHF.

By proportion, this clonotype is medium-sized. This chain links TRBV19 with TRBJ2-2; D uncertain. Germline CDR1 LNHDA, CDR2 SQIVND (reference sequence). Trimming cost V 3 bases and J 6 bases, with 14 bases left between them. The CDR3 runs to 15 residues. CDR3 amino acids: CASSIKAGSPGELFF. The CDR3 region has the DNA TGTGCCAGTAGTATTAAGGCCGGGTCTCCCGGGGAGCTGTTTTTT.

As concerns this clonotype: A much larger clone is a single base away; this may be a read error. The V and J genes are TRBV10-3 and TRBJ1-2; D is possibly TRBD1 (5 bases). The CDR3 runs to 14 residues. Deletions cut 5 bases from V and 8 bases from J, with 18 bases between. Germline CDR1 ENHRY, CDR2 SYGVKD. The CDR3 protein is CAISPRWQGGGYTF. CDR3 DNA sequence: TGTGCCATCAGTCCTCGGTGGCAGGGAGGCGGCTACACCTTC.

This rearrangement joins TRBV4-1 to TRBJ2-7; D tentatively reads TRBD1 or TRBD2 (5 bases each). The CDR3 length is 15 residues. CDR1 is MGHRA and CDR2 is YSYEKL in the germline V gene. V was trimmed by 4 bases and J by 4 bases, leaving 17 bases between them. CDR3 coding DNA: TGCGCCAGCAGCCCCCGAGGGCAGGGAGTGTACGAGCAGTACTTC. It yields the protein CASSPRGQGVYEQYF.